This TCR beta chain was identified during a study of blood T cell repertoires in COVID-19. Whole-study context: Nucleic acid was either cDNA or gDNA, and it came from T cells, B-cell-depleted T cells, or PBMCs.

Using immunoSEQ multiplex PCR, the repertoire was profiled, and TCRdb retains in-frame clones only, with some absent. Among about 130,000 clones, nearly 90% were seen once, and the ten largest hold roughly 1.2%. This CDR3 is built from 15 residues. Germline V gene lookup returns CDR1 LGHNA and CDR2 YNFKEQ. V was pared by 0 bases and J by 6 bases, with 11 bases between. The chain combines TRBV4-2 with TRBJ2-2; D is possibly TRBD2 (7 bases). The origin of this receptor is a woman older than 75 with acute or convalescent COVID-19. The sequenced material came from peripheral blood. CDR3 sequence reads: CASSQERGGSGELFF. In nucleotides, the CDR3 is TGTGCCAGCAGCCAAGAAAGGGGGGGCTCCGGGGAGCTGTTTTTT.